This TCR beta chain originates from a study of CD8+CD57+ T cells in acquired aplastic anemia. Study-wide results and caveats: Between patients and controls, about 30 CD8+ CDR3 sequences were found in common.

In regard to this clonotype: Its antigen is unidentified. The junction differs from germline at one of its ends, possibly a read error.

The template used for profiling TCR beta VDJ and CDR3 was genomic DNA. MiXCR, applied by TCRdb to the reads, yields one record per CDR3 protein. Among roughly 290,000 distinct CDR3 sequences, 56% were seen once, and the ten largest hold 1% to 1.5%. Patients sequenced had flow cytometry evidence of CD8+CD57+ cell expansion. Therapy had not been given to patients before blood sampling. Sequencing was done on a sample of sorted CD4+, CD8+, or CD8+CD57+ T cells (not recorded which) from PBMCs. The TCR comes from a human donor with aplastic anemia.

The CDR3 coding sequence is TGCGCCAGAAGCCGAGACAGGGTCAATGAGCAGTTCTTC. Its translation is CARSRDRVNEQFF. This chain joins TRBV3-1 and TRBJ2-1; 7 nucleotides align to TRBD1. The CDR3 spans 13 residues. Germline-derived CDR1 and CDR2 are LGHDT and YNNKEL (reference sequence).